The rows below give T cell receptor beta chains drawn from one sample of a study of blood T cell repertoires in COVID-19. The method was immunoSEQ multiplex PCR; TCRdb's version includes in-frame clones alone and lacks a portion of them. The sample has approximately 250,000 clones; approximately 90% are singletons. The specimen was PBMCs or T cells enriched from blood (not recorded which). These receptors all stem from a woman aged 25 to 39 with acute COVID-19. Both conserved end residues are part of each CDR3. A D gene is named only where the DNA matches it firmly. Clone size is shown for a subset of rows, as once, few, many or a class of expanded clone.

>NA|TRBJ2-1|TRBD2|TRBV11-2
CASSLASGRAREQFF
TGTGCCAGCAGCTTAGCTAGCGGGAGGGCCCGCGAGCAGTTCTTC
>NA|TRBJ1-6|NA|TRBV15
CATSSWGELKQNSPLHF
TGTGCCACCAGCAGTTGGGGGGAGCTTAAACAAAATTCACCCCTCCACTTT
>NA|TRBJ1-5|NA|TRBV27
CASSSRLGDQPQHF
TGTGCCAGCAGTTCCCGGCTGGGCGATCAGCCCCAGCATTTT
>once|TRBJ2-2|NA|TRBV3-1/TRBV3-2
CASSSPNGLNTGELFF
TGTGCCAGCAGCTCCCCGAATGGGCTGAACACCGGGGAGCTGTTTTTT
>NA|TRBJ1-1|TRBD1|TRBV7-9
CASSSKGANTEAFF
TGTGCCAGCAGCTCGAAGGGGGCGAACACTGAAGCTTTCTTT
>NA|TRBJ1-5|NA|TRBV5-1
CASSLEPADQPQHF
TGCGCCAGCAGCTTGGAGCCAGCGGATCAGCCCCAGCATTTT
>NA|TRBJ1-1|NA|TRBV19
CASSRGDGALPMNTEAFF
TGTGCCAGTAGTAGGGGGGACGGTGCCCTTCCCATGAACACTGAAGCTTTCTTT
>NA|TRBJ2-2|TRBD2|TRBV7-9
CASSSSAGGPGSNTGELFF
TGTGCCAGCAGCTCCTCAGCGGGAGGGCCTGGCTCGAACACCGGGGAGCTGTTTTTT
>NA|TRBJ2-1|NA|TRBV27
CASSSQMGQSSYNEQFF
TGTGCCAGCAGTTCTCAAATGGGACAAAGCTCCTACAATGAGCAGTTCTTC
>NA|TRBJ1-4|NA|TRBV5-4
CASSSQGATNEKLFF
TGTGCCAGCAGCTCCCAGGGTGCAACTAATGAAAAACTGTTTTTT
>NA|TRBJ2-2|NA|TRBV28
CASSRDSHTGELFF
TGTGCCAGCAGTCGAGACAGCCACACCGGGGAGCTGTTTTTT
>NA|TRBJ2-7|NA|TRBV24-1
CATSPADSYEQYF
TGTGCCACTTCCCCAGCGGACTCCTACGAGCAGTACTTC
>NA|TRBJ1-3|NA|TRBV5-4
CASSLGQGGNTIYF
TGTGCCAGCAGCTTGGGGCAGGGGGGAAACACCATATATTTT
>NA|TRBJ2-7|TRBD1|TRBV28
CASSRDRASYEQYF
TGTGCCAGCAGTAGGGACAGGGCATCCTACGAGCAGTACTTC
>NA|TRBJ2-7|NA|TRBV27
CASSLWAPGDREVYEQYF
TGTGCCAGCAGTTTATGGGCCCCCGGCGACAGAGAAGTCTACGAGCAGTACTTC
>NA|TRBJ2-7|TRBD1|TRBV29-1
CSVQGAQGYEQYF
TGCAGCGTTCAGGGGGCCCAGGGCTACGAGCAGTACTTC
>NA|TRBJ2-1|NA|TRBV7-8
CASSPAAPSYNEQFF
TGTGCCAGCAGCCCCGCGGCACCCTCCTACAATGAGCAGTTCTTC
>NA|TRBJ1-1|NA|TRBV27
CASSSLIGEAFF
TGTGCCAGCAGTTCCCTCATCGGGGAAGCTTTCTTT
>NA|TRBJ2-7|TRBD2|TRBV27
CASSPGTSGILGEQYF
TGTGCCAGCAGTCCGGGGACTAGCGGGATCCTGGGCGAGCAGTACTTC
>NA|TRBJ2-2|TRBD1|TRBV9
CASSSTGEGTGELFF
TGTGCCAGCAGCTCTACAGGGGAAGGCACCGGGGAGCTGTTTTTT
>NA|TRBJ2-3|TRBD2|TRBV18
CASSSGTSGVVADTQYF
TGTGCCAGCTCATCTGGGACTAGCGGGGTGGTCGCAGATACGCAGTATTTT
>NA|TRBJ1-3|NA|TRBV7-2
CASSSTLWASGNTIYF
TGTGCCAGCAGCTCAACCTTATGGGCCTCTGGAAACACCATATATTTT
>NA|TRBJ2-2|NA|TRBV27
CASSVGRANTGELFF
TGTGCCAGCAGTGTAGGGAGAGCGAACACCGGGGAGCTGTTTTTT
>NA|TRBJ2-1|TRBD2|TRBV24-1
CATSVAGGTYNEQFF
TGTGCCACCAGTGTTGCGGGAGGTACCTACAATGAGCAGTTCTTC
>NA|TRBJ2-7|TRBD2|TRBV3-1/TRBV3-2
CASSQWSSGSYEQYF
TGTGCCAGCAGCCAATGGTCTAGCGGCAGTTACGAGCAGTACTTC
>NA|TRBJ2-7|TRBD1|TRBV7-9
CASGRTGNYHEQYF
TGTGCCAGCGGCAGGACAGGGAACTACCACGAGCAGTACTTC
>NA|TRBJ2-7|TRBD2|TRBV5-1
CASSSRKGWRETTLTSYEQYF
TGCGCCAGCAGCTCCCGCAAGGGATGGCGGGAGACCACACTTACCTCCTACGAGCAGTACTTC
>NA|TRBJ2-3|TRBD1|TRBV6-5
CASSRRTGSPDTQYF
TGTGCCAGCAGCAGGAGGACAGGGTCCCCAGATACGCAGTATTTT
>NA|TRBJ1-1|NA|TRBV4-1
CASSQSRPRLLNTEAFF
TGCGCCAGCAGCCAATCCAGACCGAGGTTGCTGAACACTGAAGCTTTCTTT
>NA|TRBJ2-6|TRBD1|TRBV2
CASSGEGQHPSTF
TGTGCCAGCAGTGGCGAGGGACAGCATCCTTCTACTTTC
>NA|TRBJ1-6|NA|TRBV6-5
CASSYSAGTAGSPLHF
TGTGCCAGCAGTTACTCGGCAGGAACAGCAGGTTCACCCCTCCACTTT
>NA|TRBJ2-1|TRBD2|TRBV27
CASSSAGDPYNEQFF
TGTGCCAGCAGTTCCGCGGGAGACCCCTACAATGAGCAGTTCTTC